This T cell receptor beta chain derives from a study of T cell responses to AZD1222 COVID-19 vaccine. Study in general: Second-dose groups at about 4 or about 12 weeks were pooled.

With 6 bases removed from V and 8 bases from J, the gap between germline ends came to 10 bases. CDR1 is LGHNT and CDR2 is FRNRAP in the germline V gene. The CDR3 runs to 11 residues. This table comes from immunoSEQ multiplex PCR, and its TCRdb copy is limited to in-frame clones, with some not included. The sample comprises about 180,000 clones, 75% to 95% of which are singletons, and around 2.9% rests with the top ten. The chain is built from TRBV12-5 and TRBJ1-1; D uncertain. The sample was peripheral blood, taken on day 0 of AZD1222 vaccination. The clonotype originates from an adult in good health. The CDR3, as DNA: TGTGCTAGTGGGACCCTAACGGAAGCTTTCTTT. Amino acids: CASGTLTEAFF.